Following are 11 T cell receptor beta chains from one sample sequenced in a study of blood T cell repertoires in COVID-19. Assay used: immunoSEQ multiplex PCR; TCRdb lists only in-frame clones, some missing. The sample holds over 200,000 clones, approximately 86% seen once. Sequencing used peripheral blood. All receptors derive from a woman under 40 with acute or convalescent COVID-19.

This clone was detected once. V usage is TRBV6-2 or TRBV6-3 and J usage is TRBJ2-7, with D unresolved. The CDR3 extends over 15 amino acids. V was clipped by 0 bases and J by 4 bases, with 13 bases between them. Germline V gene sequence: CDR1 MNHEY, CDR2 SVGEGT. Here the CDR3 reads CASSYSTLVGYEQYF. CDR3 DNA sequence: TGTGCCAGCAGTTACTCGACCCTAGTGGGTTACGAGCAGTACTTC.

V is TRBV24-1 and J is TRBJ2-1; no firm D call. CDR1 is KGHDR, CDR2 SFDVKD, per germline. This CDR3 region has 14 residues. The V end was cut by 3 bases, the J end by 1 base, with 6 bases between. The CDR3 region has the DNA TGTGCCACCAGTGATCAGTGGTCCTACAATGAGCAGTTCTTC. Encoded protein: CATSDQWSYNEQFF.

J is TRBJ1-1 and V is TRBV4-1; D remains ambiguous. This CDR3 contains 16 residues. CDR1 and CDR2 from the germline V gene are MGHRA and YSYEKL. Trimming took off 4 bases at V and 1 base at J, with 16 bases between the two ends. The CDR3 region is CASSLDALVRNTEAFF. In DNA, the CDR3 is TGCGCCAGCAGCCTAGACGCTCTAGTCAGGAACACTGAAGCTTTCTTT.

The chain links TRBV24-1 to TRBJ1-5; D might be TRBD1 (5 bases). The CDR3 is 14 amino acids. CDR1 and CDR2 (germline): KGHDR, SFDVKD. Trimming shortened V by 8 bases and J by 6 bases, and 16 bases separated the two germline ends. The CDR3 spells CATTYSRRGQPQHF. The CDR3 nucleotides read TGTGCCACCACCTACTCCCGAAGGGGTCAGCCCCAGCATTTT.

In its sample, this clone was seen many times. V is TRBV9 and J is TRBJ2-1, with TRBD1 matching 8 bases. The CDR3 contains 15 residues. Trimming at V came to 4 bases and at J to 7 bases, leaving 10 bases not matched to a gene. The V gene's germline CDR1 is SGDLS and CDR2 YYNGEE. CDR3 coding DNA: TGTGCCAGCAGCAAACCTGGACAGGGAGAGAATGAGCAGTTCTTC. It is translated as CASSKPGQGENEQFF.

The chain carries TRBV29-1 and TRBJ2-5; D not resolved. The length of the CDR3 is 13 residues. Looked up from germline, CDR1 is SQVTM and CDR2 is ANQGSEA. Trimming left V 6 bases short and J 4 bases short, with 15 bases between. CDR3 loop: CSVRDSARETQYF. CDR3 in DNA: TGCAGCGTGCGTGACTCCGCCAGAGAGACCCAGTACTTC.

The genes are TRBV4-1 and TRBJ1-1, with a weak D call TRBD1 (5 bases). CDR1 MGHRA and CDR2 YSYEKL come from the germline V gene. The CDR3 runs to 15 residues. The ends were cut back, 4 bases at V and 1 base at J, with 13 bases in the middle. Written as DNA, the CDR3 is TGCGCCAGCAGCCGAGGTGGGGGAGGGAACACTGAAGCTTTCTTT. Protein sequence: CASSRGGGGNTEAFF.

This sequence joins TRBV30 and TRBJ2-7; TRBD2 agrees at 7 bases. Germline V gene sequence: CDR1 GTSNPN, CDR2 SVGIG (reference sequence). V trimming: 1 base; J trimming: 0 bases; junction bases outside the gene matches: 3. This CDR3 region has 14 residues. The CDR3 nucleotides read TGTGCCTGGAGTGGGACTAGGAGCTCCTACGAGCAGTACTTC. Translated, it gives CAWSGTRSSYEQYF.

The rearrangement links TRBV2 to TRBJ2-5; D gene ambiguous. CDR3 length: 14 residues. Per the germline V gene, CDR1 is SNHLY and CDR2 is FYNNEI. V shed 3 bases and J shed 5 bases, with 13 bases lying between them. In DNA form, the CDR3 reads TGTGCCAGCAGTGATCGGAGCCAGTGGGAGACCCAGTACTTC. Its protein product is CASSDRSQWETQYF.

The gene calls are TRBV6-6 and TRBJ1-1, with D unresolved. This CDR3 has 13 residues. Between the trimmed V and J ends, which lost 4 bases and 6 bases, there was a span of 12 bases. CDR1 and CDR2 from the germline V gene are MNHNY and SVGAGI (reference sequence). CDR3 residues: CASSFQEWAEAFF. DNA of the CDR3: TGTGCCAGCAGTTTTCAGGAATGGGCTGAAGCTTTCTTT.

V gene TRBV30 combines with J gene TRBJ1-1, with a weak D call TRBD1 (5 bases). Trimming took off 0 bases at V and 4 bases at J, with 9 bases between the two ends. This CDR3 spans 13 amino acids. Germline V gene data show CDR1 as GTSNPN and CDR2 as SVGIG (reference sequence). The CDR3: CAWSVWGGTEAFF. CDR3 bases: TGTGCCTGGAGTGTATGGGGCGGCACTGAAGCTTTCTTT. Combining the CDR3 with reference TRBV30 and TRBJ1-1 gives the whole variable domain SQTIHQWPATLVQPVGSPLSLECTVEGTSNPNLYWYRQAAGRGLQLLFYSVGIGQISSEVPQNLSASRPQDRQFILSSKKLLLSDSGFYLCAWSVWGGTEAFFGQGTRLTVV.